This T cell receptor (beta chain) was sequenced in a study of patients and donors after allogeneic stem cell transplantation. MiXCR, run by TCRdb on the RT-PCR reads, gives a single entry per CDR3 protein. The repertoire holds approximately 98,000 distinct CDR3 sequences, with around 38% as singletons. This clonotype occurred a few times. The sample taken for sequencing was blood, either unsorted or a sorted T cell fraction (not recorded which). This receptor was taken from a human donor who was either an allogeneic HSCT recipient or a stem cell or donor lymphocyte infusion donor (not recorded which). It is not recorded whose cells these are; they may come from a transplant donor.

The CDR3: CASSLYVAEPSTDTQYF. The CDR3, as DNA: TGCGCCAGCAGCTTGTACGTGGCGGAGCCTAGCACAGATACGCAGTATTTT. The rearrangement links TRBV5-1 to TRBJ2-3; D is unresolved. In germline, CDR1 is SGHRS, CDR2 YFSETQ. V lost 1 base and J lost 0, with 15 bases in between. The CDR3 runs 17 residues.